Below, one TCR beta chain is given with its context. The antigen this receptor binds is unknown. Per-base quality was not reported, and no clone a single base away is much larger than it. The data belong to a study of shared clonotypes between healthy human individuals (dated by TCRdb to 2018 to 2021). General notes on the study: The cohort included a few men and a couple of women between 18 and 49 years of age. Per donor, three plates each were used for CD4 naive and CD4 memory, two for CD8 naive, and one for CD8 memory. The study deeply sequenced blood TCR repertoires of roughly five healthy adults to estimate repertoire size and the extent of clonotype sharing between individuals. To increase sequencing depth and limit assay-specific biases, different laboratories used diverse techniques to prepare libraries and sequence TCR repertoires. Between about 0.94 and 10 billion PBMCs per donor were obtained by leukapheresis.

The cysteine opens and the phenylalanine closes a CDR3 of 14 amino acids. The sequence is cut down to CDR3 DNA, 42 bases in frame from base 1. Between the V and J ends, shortened by 3 bases and 0 bases respectively, the junction contains 6 bases. CDR1 and CDR2 are drawn from the germline V gene: MDHEN, SYDVKM. Using the deep immunoSEQ assay, TCR CDR3 regions were amplified from genomic DNA by multiplex PCR. Extracted genomic DNA from each cell subset was spread evenly across all wells of several immunoSEQ 96-well plates, with each plate serving as a replicate. For sorted subsets, about 210 ng of genomic DNA, equivalent to about 30,000 T cell genomes, went into each replicate PCR. Purified libraries were quantified with a Qubit 3.0 fluorometer, sized on a Bioanalyzer 2100, and re-quantified with the KAPA Library Quantification kit. Each immunoSEQ 96-well plate was sequenced on its own single-read 150-cycle Illumina NextSeq 550 flow cell. From the authors' description of their analysis: The immunoSEQ output contained only junctional sequences without quality scores, so filtering could not match that applied to full-length reads. Sequences were annotated with PyIR, a Python wrapper for IgBLAST v1.9, using IMGT germline references to assign V/J genes and CDR3. Reads were removed for weak V/J assignments (E-value above 1e-6), missing CDR3, stop codons, out-of-frame junctions, or ambiguous translated residues. V3J clonotypes were defined by identical inferred V gene, J gene, and CDR3 amino acid sequence. Percentage overlap between repertoires was calculated by dividing the number of shared unique clonotypes by the size of the smaller repertoire. RTK rarefaction, the Chao1 estimator, and Recon v2.1 estimates of unobserved clonotypes were used to assess repertoire richness. Generation probabilities were computed with OLGA for all TCRbeta clonotypes obtained by the gDNA method from a handful of donors. In its TCRdb copy, this immuneACCESS table keeps in-frame sequences only and misses some clones. Where compared with another copy, unresolved V genes explain less than half of these, and the others have no known cause. Clone size and V and J calls were adopted from that table, with D and trimming inferred from the DNA. This sample comprises about 2.5 million clones, 85% to 95% of them detected only once. The ten largest clones add up to roughly 0.34% of the sample.

Donors were healthy HIV-negative adults with no recently reported acute infections or vaccinations. Only Caucasian adults living in Nashville, Tennessee, USA were represented among the donors. CD4+ T cells were enriched through magnetic negative selection, after which naive cells were positively selected on CD45RA and the remaining negative fraction served as the memory subset. Blood was collected by leukapheresis, and PBMCs were isolated by Ficoll-Histopaque density gradient centrifugation and then cryopreserved in liquid nitrogen vapor phase. Analytical flow cytometry was used to check the purity and quantity of every magnetically sorted T cell population. Genomic DNA was isolated from each sorted fraction and quantified by UV absorbance on a Nanodrop 2000c. General conclusions and limits of the study: Because the study included only a small number of donors, the genetic and exposure-history diversity represented was limited. Even with the large sequencing depth, rarefaction of the sorted-subset datasets indicated that sequencing was incomplete. Compared with non-shared clonotypes, clonotypes shared by all four sorted-subset donors had higher generation probabilities. Estimated clonotype richness was generally larger for naive than for memory subsets. Pairwise subsampling indicated that sequencing depth was expected to affect the degree of clonotype sharing among donors. Sharing across several donors was observed for approximately 5% of naive CD4, less than 4% of naive CD8, 2% to 2.5% of memory CD4, and roughly 0.4% of memory CD8 clonotypes. Sampling was restricted to blood, and TCR repertoires in tissue are likely to differ from TCR repertoires in blood.

The chain is assembled from TRBV28 and TRBJ1-5; the D gene cannot be resolved reliably. This TCR was sampled from a man aged 18 to 29 in good health. Some clones in this sample may be carry-over from other donors' samples. Specimen: naive CD4+ T cells from PBMCs. Per the publication, the cell subset or site label means: CD45RA+ positively selected. The CDR3 protein: CASSFAYSNQPQHF. The DNA sequence follows: TGTGCCAGCAGTTTTGCCTATAGCAATCAGCCCCAGCATTTT.